This T cell receptor beta chain was captured in a study of response to subunit inactivated influenza vaccine. With 0 bases clipped from V and 4 bases from J, the junction kept 12 bases outside the gene matches. This CDR3 comprises 18 residues. Germline CDR1 is MGHRA and CDR2 is YSYEKL. Each CDR3 protein gets one entry after TCRdb re-called the RT-PCR reads with MiXCR. This table has about 620,000 distinct CDR3 sequences, 12% appearing once. This clonotype was detected only a few times. This clonotype was sampled from a man aged 45-60 years who received an inactivated influenza vaccine. V and J are TRBV4-1 and TRBJ2-5; 9 bases agree with TRBD2. Here the sequenced sample was PBMCs from blood, taken on the day of vaccination. CDR3 sequence reads: CASSQERAGGPFTETQYF. The CDR3 coding sequence is TGCGCCAGCAGCCAAGAACGAGCGGGAGGCCCATTCACAGAGACCCAGTACTTC.